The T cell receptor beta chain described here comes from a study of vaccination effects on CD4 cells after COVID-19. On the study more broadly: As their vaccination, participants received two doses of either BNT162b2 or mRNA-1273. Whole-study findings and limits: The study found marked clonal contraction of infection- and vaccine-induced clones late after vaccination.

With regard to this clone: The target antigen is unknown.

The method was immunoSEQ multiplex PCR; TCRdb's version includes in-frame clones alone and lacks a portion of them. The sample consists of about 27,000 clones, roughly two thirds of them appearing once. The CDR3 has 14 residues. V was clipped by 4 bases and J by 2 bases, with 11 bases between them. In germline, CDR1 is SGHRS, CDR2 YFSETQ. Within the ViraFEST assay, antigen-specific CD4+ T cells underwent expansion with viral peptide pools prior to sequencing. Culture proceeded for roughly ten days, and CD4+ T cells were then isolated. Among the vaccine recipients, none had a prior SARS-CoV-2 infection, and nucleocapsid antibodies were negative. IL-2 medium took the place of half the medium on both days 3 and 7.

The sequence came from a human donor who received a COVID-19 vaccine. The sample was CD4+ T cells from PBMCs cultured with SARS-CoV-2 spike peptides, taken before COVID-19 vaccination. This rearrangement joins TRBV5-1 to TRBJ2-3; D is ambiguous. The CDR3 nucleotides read TGCGCCAGCAGCCAAAGGACGAACACAGATACGCAGTATTTT. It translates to CASSQRTNTDTQYF.